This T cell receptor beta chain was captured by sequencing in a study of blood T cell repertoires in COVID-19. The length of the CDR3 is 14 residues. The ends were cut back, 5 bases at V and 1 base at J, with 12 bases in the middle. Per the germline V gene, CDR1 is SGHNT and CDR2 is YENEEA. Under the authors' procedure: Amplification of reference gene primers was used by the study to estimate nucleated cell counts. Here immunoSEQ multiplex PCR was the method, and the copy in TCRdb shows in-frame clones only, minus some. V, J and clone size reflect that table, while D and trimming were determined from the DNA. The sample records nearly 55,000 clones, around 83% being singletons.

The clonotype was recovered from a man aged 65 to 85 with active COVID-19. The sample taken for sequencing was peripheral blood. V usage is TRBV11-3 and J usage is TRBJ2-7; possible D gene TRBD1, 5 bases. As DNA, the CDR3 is TGTGCCAGCAGCCAAAGGCAGGGATCCTACGAGCAGTACTTC. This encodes CASSQRQGSYEQYF.